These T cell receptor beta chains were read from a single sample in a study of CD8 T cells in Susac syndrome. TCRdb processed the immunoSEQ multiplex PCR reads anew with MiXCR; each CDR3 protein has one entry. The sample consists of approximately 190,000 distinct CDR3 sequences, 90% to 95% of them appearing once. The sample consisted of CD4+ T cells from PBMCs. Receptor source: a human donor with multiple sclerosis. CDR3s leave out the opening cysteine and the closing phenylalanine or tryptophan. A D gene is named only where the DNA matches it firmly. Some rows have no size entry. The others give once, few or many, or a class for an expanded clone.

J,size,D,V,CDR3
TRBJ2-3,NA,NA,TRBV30,AWLRRVISDTQY
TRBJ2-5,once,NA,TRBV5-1,ASSFGGKETQY
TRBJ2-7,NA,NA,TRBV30,AWSRVSYEQY
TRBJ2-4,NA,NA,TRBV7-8,ASSSSGGRSKNIQY
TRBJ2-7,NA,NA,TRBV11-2,ASSLGRFSEQY
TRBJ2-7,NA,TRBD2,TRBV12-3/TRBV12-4,ASSLGLAALSSEQY
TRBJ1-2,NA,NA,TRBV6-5,ASSYNREYGYT
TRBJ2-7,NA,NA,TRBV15,ATSRDQGSAYEQY
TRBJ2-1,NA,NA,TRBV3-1,ASSQGRSTSEQF
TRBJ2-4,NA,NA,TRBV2,ASSPDKNIQY
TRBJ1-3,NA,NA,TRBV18,ASSPDSGNTIY
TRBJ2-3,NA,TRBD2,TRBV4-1,ASSHLGLAGVENRDTQY
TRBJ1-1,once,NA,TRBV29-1,SAQAITEAF